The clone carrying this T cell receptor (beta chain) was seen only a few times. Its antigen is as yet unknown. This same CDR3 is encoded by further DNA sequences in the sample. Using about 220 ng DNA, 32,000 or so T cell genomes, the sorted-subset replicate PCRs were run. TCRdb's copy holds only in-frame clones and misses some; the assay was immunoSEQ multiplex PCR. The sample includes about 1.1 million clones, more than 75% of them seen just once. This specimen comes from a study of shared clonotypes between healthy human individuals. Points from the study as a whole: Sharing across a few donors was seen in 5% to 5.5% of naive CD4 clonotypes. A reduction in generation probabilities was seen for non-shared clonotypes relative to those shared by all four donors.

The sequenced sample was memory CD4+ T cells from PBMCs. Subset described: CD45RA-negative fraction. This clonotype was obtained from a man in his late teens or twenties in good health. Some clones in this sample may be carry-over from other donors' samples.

The CDR3 here is CASSRTSGSVNEQFF. In nucleotides, the CDR3 is TGTGCCAGCAGCCGGACTAGCGGGAGTGTAAATGAGCAGTTCTTC. This chain uses TRBV7-3 with TRBJ2-1; TRBD2 aligns across 13 bases. CDR1 and CDR2 (germline): SGHTA, FQGTGA. Unmatched junction bases numbered 5, after V lost 5 bases and J lost 7 bases. The CDR3 runs to 15 residues.